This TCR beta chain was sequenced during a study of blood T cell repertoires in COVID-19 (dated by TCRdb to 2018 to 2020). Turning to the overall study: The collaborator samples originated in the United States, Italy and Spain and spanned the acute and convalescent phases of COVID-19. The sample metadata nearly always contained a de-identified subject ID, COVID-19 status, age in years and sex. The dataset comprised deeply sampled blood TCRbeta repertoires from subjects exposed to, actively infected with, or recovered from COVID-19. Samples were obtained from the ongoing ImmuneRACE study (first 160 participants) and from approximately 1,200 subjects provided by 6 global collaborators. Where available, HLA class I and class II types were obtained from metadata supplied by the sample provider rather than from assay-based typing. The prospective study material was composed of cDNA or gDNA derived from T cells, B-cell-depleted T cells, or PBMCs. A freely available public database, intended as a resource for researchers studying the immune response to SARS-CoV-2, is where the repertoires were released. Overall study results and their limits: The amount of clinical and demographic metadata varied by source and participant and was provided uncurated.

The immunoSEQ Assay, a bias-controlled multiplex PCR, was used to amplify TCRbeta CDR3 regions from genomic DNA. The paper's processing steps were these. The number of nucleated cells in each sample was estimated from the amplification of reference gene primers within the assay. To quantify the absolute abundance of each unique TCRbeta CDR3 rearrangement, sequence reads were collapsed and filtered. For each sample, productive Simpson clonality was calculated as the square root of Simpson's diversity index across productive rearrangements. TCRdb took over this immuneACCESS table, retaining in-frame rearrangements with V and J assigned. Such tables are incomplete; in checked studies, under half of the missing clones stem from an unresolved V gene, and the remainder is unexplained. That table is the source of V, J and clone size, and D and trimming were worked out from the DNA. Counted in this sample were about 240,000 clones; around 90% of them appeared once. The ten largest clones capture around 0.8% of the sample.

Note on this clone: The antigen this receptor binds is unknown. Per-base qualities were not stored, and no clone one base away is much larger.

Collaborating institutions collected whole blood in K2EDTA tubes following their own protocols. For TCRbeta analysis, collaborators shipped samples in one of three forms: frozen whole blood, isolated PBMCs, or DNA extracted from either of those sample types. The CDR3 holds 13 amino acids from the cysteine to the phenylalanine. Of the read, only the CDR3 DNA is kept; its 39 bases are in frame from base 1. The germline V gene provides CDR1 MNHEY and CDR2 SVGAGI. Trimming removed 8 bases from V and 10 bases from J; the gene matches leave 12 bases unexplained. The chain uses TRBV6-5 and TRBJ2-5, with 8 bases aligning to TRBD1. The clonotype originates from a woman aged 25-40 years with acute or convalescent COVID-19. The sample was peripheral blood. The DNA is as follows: TGTGCCAGCGGACCCGGACAGGGCTCGGGCCAGTACTTC. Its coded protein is CASGPGQGSGQYF.